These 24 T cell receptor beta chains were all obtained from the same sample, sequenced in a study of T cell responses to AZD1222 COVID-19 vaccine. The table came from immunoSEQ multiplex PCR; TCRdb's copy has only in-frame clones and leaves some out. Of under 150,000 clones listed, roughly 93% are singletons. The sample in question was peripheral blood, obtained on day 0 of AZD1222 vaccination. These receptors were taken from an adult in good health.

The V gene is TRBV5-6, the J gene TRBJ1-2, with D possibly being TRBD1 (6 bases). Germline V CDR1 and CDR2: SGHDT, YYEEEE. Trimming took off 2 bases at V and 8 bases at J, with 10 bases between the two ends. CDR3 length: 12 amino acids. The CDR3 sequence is CASSFAGAGYTF. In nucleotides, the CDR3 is TGTGCCAGCAGCTTCGCGGGGGCAGGCTACACCTTC.

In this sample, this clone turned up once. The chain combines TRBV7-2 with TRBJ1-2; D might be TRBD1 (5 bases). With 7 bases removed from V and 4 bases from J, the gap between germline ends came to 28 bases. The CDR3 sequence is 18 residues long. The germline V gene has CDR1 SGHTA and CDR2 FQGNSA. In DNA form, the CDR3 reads TGTGCCAGCAATTTGTTTGTAGGGGCCGCCGTCTCCGCCTATGGCTACACCTTC. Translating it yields CASNLFVGAAVSAYGYTF.

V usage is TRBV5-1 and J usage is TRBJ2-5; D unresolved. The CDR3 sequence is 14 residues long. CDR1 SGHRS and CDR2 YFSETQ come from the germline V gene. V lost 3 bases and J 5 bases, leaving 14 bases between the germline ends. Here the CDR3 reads CASSSLFPGETQYF. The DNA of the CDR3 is TGCGCCAGCAGCTCCCTGTTCCCCGGCGAGACCCAGTACTTC.

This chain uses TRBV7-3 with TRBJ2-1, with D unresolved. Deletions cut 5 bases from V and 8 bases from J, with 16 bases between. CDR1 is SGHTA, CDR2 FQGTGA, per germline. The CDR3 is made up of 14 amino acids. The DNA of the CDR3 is TGTGCCAGCAGCCTGGCAAGGGCTCTCGATGAGCAGTTCTTC. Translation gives CASSLARALDEQFF.

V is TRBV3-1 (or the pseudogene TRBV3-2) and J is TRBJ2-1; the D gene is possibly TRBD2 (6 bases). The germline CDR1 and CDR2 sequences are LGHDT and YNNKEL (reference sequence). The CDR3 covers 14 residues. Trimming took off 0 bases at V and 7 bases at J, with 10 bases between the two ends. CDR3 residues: CASSQDLGGNEQFF. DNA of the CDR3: TGTGCCAGCAGCCAAGACCTCGGAGGGAATGAGCAGTTCTTC.

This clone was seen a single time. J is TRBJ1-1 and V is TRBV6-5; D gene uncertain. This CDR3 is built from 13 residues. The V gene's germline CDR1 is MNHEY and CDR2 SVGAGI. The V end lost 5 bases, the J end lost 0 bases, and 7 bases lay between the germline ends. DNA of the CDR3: TGTGCCAGCAGTCCCGGTATGAACACTGAAGCTTTCTTT. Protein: CASSPGMNTEAFF.

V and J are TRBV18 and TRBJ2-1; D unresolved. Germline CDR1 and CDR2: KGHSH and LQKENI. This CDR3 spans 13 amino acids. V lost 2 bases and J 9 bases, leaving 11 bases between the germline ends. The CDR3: CASSPVPPGEQFF. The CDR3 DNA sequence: TGTGCCAGCTCACCAGTTCCACCAGGTGAGCAGTTCTTC.

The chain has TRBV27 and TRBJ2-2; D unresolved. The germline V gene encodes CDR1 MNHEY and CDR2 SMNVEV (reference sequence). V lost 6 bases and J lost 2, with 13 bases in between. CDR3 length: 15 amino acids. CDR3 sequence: CASRGPLGNTGELFF. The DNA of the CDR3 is TGTGCCAGCAGGGGCCCTTTGGGTAACACCGGGGAGCTGTTTTTT.

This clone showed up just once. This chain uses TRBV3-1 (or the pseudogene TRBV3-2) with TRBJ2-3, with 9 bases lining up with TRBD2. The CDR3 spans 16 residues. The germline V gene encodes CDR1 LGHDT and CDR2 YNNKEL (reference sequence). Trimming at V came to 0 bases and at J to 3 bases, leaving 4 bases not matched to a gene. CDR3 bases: TGTGCCAGCAGCCAAGATTTAGCGGGAGAGACAGATACGCAGTATTTT. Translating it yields CASSQDLAGETDTQYF.

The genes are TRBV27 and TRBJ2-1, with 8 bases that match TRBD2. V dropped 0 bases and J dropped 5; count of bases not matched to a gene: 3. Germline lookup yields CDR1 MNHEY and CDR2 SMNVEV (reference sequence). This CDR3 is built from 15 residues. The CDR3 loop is CASSLSTSGNNEQFF. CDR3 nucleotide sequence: TGTGCCAGCAGTTTATCCACTAGCGGCAACAATGAGCAGTTCTTC.

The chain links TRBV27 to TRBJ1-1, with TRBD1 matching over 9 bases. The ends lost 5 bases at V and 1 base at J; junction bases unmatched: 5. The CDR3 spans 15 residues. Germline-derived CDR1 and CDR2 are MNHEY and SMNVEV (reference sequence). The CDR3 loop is CASSPQGQGNTEAFF. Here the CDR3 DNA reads TGTGCCAGCAGTCCCCAGGGACAGGGGAACACTGAAGCTTTCTTT.

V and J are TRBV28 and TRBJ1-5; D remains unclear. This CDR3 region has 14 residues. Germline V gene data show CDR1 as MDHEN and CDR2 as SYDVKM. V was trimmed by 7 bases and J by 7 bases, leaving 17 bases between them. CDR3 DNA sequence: TGTGCCAGCACCCAGTTCACATCGCGACAGCCCCAGCATTTT. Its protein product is CASTQFTSRQPQHF.

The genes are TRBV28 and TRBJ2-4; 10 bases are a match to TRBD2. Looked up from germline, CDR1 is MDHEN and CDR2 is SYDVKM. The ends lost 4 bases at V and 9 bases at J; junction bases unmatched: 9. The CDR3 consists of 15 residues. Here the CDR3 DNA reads TGTGCCAGCAGTTCCCCCGGGGTAGCGGGAGGCATTCAGTACTTC. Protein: CASSSPGVAGGIQYF.

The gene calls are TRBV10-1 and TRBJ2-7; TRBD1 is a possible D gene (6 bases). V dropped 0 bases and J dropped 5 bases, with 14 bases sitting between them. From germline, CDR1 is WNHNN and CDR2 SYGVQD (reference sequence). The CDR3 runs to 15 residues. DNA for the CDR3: TGCGCCAGCAGTGAGTCGTCGCAGGGGTCCCACGAGCAGTACTTC. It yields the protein CASSESSQGSHEQYF.

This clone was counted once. The CDR3 loop reads CASSKAGGAVAGELFF. In DNA, the CDR3 is TGTGCCAGTAGTAAGGCAGGAGGGGCCGTTGCCGGGGAGCTGTTTTTT. This chain joins TRBV19 and TRBJ2-2, with D possibly TRBD2 on 6 matching bases. Germline CDR1 is LNHDA and CDR2 is SQIVND (reference sequence). The CDR3 is 16 residues long. Trimming shortened V by 4 bases and J by 6 bases, and 18 bases separated the two germline ends.

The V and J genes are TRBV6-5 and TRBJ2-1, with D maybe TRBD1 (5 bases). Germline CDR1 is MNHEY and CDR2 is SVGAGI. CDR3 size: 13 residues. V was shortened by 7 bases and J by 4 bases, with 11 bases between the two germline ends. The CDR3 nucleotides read TGTGCCAGCAATTTAGACAGTTACAATGAGCAGTTCTTC. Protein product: CASNLDSYNEQFF.

The CDR3: CSVEDVEGRGNTIYF. Here the CDR3 DNA reads TGCAGCGTTGAAGATGTCGAAGGGAGGGGAAACACCATATATTTT. The chain joins TRBV29-1 to TRBJ1-3; D ambiguous. CDR3 size: 15 residues. V was cut by 0 bases and J by 4 bases, with 13 bases left in between. Germline CDR1 and CDR2: SQVTM and ANQGSEA.

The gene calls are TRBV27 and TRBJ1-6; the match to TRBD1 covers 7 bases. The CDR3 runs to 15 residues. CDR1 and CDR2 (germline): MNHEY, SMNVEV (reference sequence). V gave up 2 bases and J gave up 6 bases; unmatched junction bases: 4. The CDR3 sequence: CASSLMGQLNSPLHF. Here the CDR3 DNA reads TGTGCCAGCAGTTTAATGGGACAGCTTAATTCACCCCTCCACTTT.

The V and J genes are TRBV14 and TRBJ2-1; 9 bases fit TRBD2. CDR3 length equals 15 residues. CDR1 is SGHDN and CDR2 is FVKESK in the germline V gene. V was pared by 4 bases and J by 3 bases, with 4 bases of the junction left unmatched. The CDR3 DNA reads TGTGCCAGCAGCCTAGCGGGAGACCTCTACAATGAGCAGTTCTTC. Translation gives CASSLAGDLYNEQFF.

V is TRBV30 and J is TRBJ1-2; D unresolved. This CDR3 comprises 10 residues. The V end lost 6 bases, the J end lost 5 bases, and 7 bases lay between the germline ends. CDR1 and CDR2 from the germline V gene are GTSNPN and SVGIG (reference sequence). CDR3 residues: CACRSYGYTF. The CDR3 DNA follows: TGTGCCTGTCGGTCGTATGGCTACACCTTC.

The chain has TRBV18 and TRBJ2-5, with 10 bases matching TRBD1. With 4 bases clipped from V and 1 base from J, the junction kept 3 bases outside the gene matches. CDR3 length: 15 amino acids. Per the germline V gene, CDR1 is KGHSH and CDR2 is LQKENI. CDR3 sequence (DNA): TGTGCCAGCTCACTTCGGACAGGGGGCCAAGAGACCCAGTACTTC. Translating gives CASSLRTGGQETQYF.

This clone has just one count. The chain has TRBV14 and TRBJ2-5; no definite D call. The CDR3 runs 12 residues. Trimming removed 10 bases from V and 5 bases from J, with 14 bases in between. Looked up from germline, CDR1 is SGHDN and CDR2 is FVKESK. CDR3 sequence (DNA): TGTGCCATTACGACACGGATGGAGACCCAGTACTTC. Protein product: CAITTRMETQYF.

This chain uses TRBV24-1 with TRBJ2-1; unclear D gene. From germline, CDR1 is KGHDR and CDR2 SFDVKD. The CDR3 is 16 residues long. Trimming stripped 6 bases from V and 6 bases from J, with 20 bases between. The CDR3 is CATSTSRARFLNEQFF. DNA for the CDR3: TGTGCCACCAGTACGTCAAGGGCGAGATTCCTCAATGAGCAGTTCTTC.

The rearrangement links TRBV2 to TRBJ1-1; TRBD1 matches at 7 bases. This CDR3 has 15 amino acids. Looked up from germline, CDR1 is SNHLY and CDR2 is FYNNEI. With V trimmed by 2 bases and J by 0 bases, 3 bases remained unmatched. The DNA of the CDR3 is TGTGCCAGCAGTGAACCGGGACAGATGAACACTGAAGCTTTCTTT. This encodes CASSEPGQMNTEAFF.